This entry features one TCR beta chain sequence. Its specificity is unknown. This specimen comes from a study of T cell responses to AZD1222 COVID-19 vaccine. Germline-derived CDR1 and CDR2 are SGHDT and YYEEEE. V lost 1 base to trimming and J lost 13 bases, with 20 bases between them. This CDR3 spans 14 amino acids. Study-level findings and limits: Repertoire sampling occurred only after the peak T cell response. Spike-spanning, vaccine-associated CD4 TCRs were dominant at 160-218 and 743-854.

Profiling relied on immunoSEQ multiplex PCR, and the TCRdb table lists in-frame clones only, not all of them. This sample has roughly 100,000 clones, with around 86% found just once. This receptor was obtained from an adult in good health. This chain links TRBV5-6 with TRBJ1-2; the D gene is possibly TRBD1 (5 bases). The material was peripheral blood, obtained on day 0 of AZD1222 vaccination. CDR3 amino acids: CASSLSDIQSGGTF. The DNA of the CDR3 is TGTGCCAGCAGCTTGAGCGACATCCAAAGCGGGGGCACCTTC.